The 26 T cell receptor beta chains below all came from one sample that was sequenced in a study of cytomegalovirus exposure and HLA in healthy donors. Using immunoSEQ multiplex PCR, the repertoire was profiled, and TCRdb retains in-frame clones only, with some absent. The sample has more than 70,000 clones; less than 96% are singletons. The specimen was PBMCs. Source of these receptors: a man younger than 30 in good health and CMV-seropositive.

The J gene is TRBJ2-2, the V gene TRBV4-2; D is possibly TRBD1 (6 bases). V shed 0 bases and J shed 4 bases, with 9 bases lying between them. The CDR3 length is 15 residues. Germline V CDR1 and CDR2: LGHNA, YNFKEQ. Written as DNA, the CDR3 is TGTGCCAGCAGCCAAGAATACAGGGCCACCGGGGAGCTGTTTTTT. This translates into CASSQEYRATGELFF.

The gene calls are TRBV10-1 and TRBJ2-1, with D perhaps TRBD2 (5 bases). The CDR3 runs to 12 residues. Germline values: CDR1 WNHNN, CDR2 SYGVQD (reference sequence). V lost 1 base and J lost 9, with 7 bases in between. The CDR3 nucleotides read TGCGCCAGCAGTGAGTGGGCGGGTGAGCAGTTCTTC. Translating gives CASSEWAGEQFF.

The chain uses TRBV30 and TRBJ2-1; weak D call: TRBD1 (6 bases). There are 13 residues in the CDR3. The V end lost 5 bases, the J end lost 8 bases, and 16 bases lay between the germline ends. In germline, CDR1 is GTSNPN, CDR2 SVGIG (reference sequence). CDR3 in DNA: TGTGCCTGGCATAGACAGCAGGGGTATGAGCAGTTCTTC. Its translation: CAWHRQQGYEQFF.

This rearrangement joins TRBV9 to TRBJ2-4; the match to TRBD1 covers 9 bases. Germline values: CDR1 SGDLS, CDR2 YYNGEE. CDR3 size: 16 residues. Trimming took 2 bases from V and 8 from J; bases not matched to a gene: 11. The CDR3 DNA reads TGTGCCAGCAGCGTGGGACCGGGACAGGGATGGGACATTCAGTACTTC. As protein: CASSVGPGQGWDIQYF.

This chain uses TRBV7-9 with TRBJ1-4; D is unresolved. V lost 1 base and J 5 bases, leaving 14 bases between the germline ends. There are 16 residues in the CDR3. Looked up from germline, CDR1 is SEHNR and CDR2 is FQNEAQ (reference sequence). CDR3 in DNA: TGTGCCAGCAGCTTAGTCTCCCTCCGGGTGAATGAAAAACTGTTTTTT. Protein: CASSLVSLRVNEKLFF.

J is TRBJ2-7 and V is TRBV6-1; the match to TRBD1 covers 11 bases. Germline CDR1 and CDR2: MNHNS and SASEGT. V lost 4 bases, J lost 4 bases, and 9 bases stayed unmatched. The CDR3 sequence is 16 residues long. The CDR3 sequence: CASSVSRTGGEYEQYF. CDR3 nucleotides: TGTGCCAGCAGTGTGAGTAGGACAGGGGGCGAGTACGAGCAGTACTTC.

The V call is TRBV19, the J call TRBJ1-2; D is perhaps TRBD1 (5 bases). V lost 4 bases and J 3 bases, leaving 18 bases between the germline ends. This CDR3 has 16 amino acids. The germline gives CDR1 LNHDA, CDR2 SQIVND (reference sequence). CDR3 nucleotide sequence: TGTGCCAGTAGTACCCCGACAGAGCCTTTGGACTATGGCTACACCTTC. This codes for CASSTPTEPLDYGYTF.

The chain has TRBV6-1 and TRBJ1-1, with D unclear. V dropped 6 bases and J dropped 2 bases, with 16 bases sitting between them. This CDR3 spans 15 amino acids. Germline values: CDR1 MNHNS, CDR2 SASEGT. CDR3: CASRLSFEVNTEAFF. CDR3 in DNA: TGTGCCAGCAGACTCTCTTTCGAGGTTAACACTGAAGCTTTCTTT.

This clone came up a few times. The chain employs TRBV29-1 and TRBJ2-7, with 12 bases aligning to TRBD1. Germline CDR1 SQVTM, CDR2 ANQGSEA. The V gene end was trimmed by 6 bases and the J gene end by 4 bases; junction bases not matched to a gene: 10. This CDR3 contains 15 residues. The CDR3, as DNA: TGCAGCGTCCGTCCGGGACAGGGGGCCGGTTACGAGCAGTACTTC. Protein sequence: CSVRPGQGAGYEQYF.

This chain joins TRBV7-8 and TRBJ2-5, with 12 bases aligning to TRBD2. CDR1 and CDR2 (germline): SGHVS, FQNEAQ. There are 15 residues in the CDR3. Trimming cost V 6 bases and J 4 bases; bases outside gene matches: 6. CDR3 sequence reads: CASRPTSGRGETQYF. The CDR3 coding sequence is TGTGCCAGCAGACCGACTAGCGGGAGAGGAGAGACCCAGTACTTC.

The chain has TRBV7-9 and TRBJ2-5; 8 nucleotides align to TRBD2. Unmatched junction bases numbered 19, after V lost 8 bases and J lost 5 bases. Germline assignment: CDR1 SEHNR and CDR2 FQNEAQ (reference sequence). The CDR3 is 17 residues long. CDR3 amino acids: CASRAVRGGLPGETQYF. DNA for the CDR3: TGTGCCAGCCGGGCGGTCCGGGGGGGACTCCCCGGGGAGACCCAGTACTTC.

The chain uses TRBV28 and TRBJ2-2; D may be TRBD2 (6 bases). This CDR3 contains 15 residues. V lost 2 bases to trimming and J lost 6 bases, with 13 bases between them. The germline V gene has CDR1 MDHEN and CDR2 SYDVKM. CDR3 sequence reads: CASSLVGGSAGELFF. CDR3 DNA sequence: TGTGCCAGCAGTTTAGTGGGAGGTTCTGCCGGGGAGCTGTTTTTT.

V usage is TRBV27 and J usage is TRBJ2-3; 8 bases align to TRBD1. The length of the CDR3 is 12 residues. In germline, CDR1 is MNHEY, CDR2 SMNVEV (reference sequence). Unmatched junction bases numbered 5, after V lost 6 bases and J lost 9 bases. The CDR3 region is CASSDSGGTQYF. The CDR3 DNA is TGTGCCAGCAGCGACTCAGGGGGCACGCAGTATTTT.

This clone was seen only once. The chain recombines TRBV6-6 with TRBJ2-1; 9 nucleotides agree with TRBD1. V lost 7 bases, J lost 10 bases, and 5 bases stayed unmatched. In germline, CDR1 is MNHNY, CDR2 SVGAGI (reference sequence). The CDR3 consists of 12 residues. The CDR3 sequence is CASKTGGLEQFF. The DNA of the CDR3 is TGTGCCAGCAAGACAGGGGGTTTGGAGCAGTTCTTC.

The rearrangement links TRBV4-1 to TRBJ2-1, with TRBD1 identical over 9 bases. Unmatched junction bases numbered 3, after V lost 4 bases and J lost 5 bases. Germline V gene sequence: CDR1 MGHRA, CDR2 YSYEKL. The CDR3 consists of 14 residues. The CDR3 coding sequence is TGCGCCAGCAGCCGAGGGACAGGGAACAATGAGCAGTTCTTC. Residues: CASSRGTGNNEQFF.

The gene calls are TRBV5-4 and TRBJ2-7, with a weak D call TRBD1 (6 bases). The V gene lost 5 bases and the J gene lost 3 bases, with 18 bases spanning the gap. This CDR3 contains 15 residues. CDR1 and CDR2 (germline): SGHNT, YYREEE (reference sequence). In DNA, the CDR3 is TGTGCCAGCAGTTCATCCACAGGGCTCATCTACGAGCAGTACTTC. Its protein product is CASSSSTGLIYEQYF.

This clone occurred a few times. CDR3 sequence (DNA): TGCGCCAGCAGCCCGACTAGCGGGGCAAGCACAGATACGCAGTATTTT. Translation gives CASSPTSGASTDTQYF. The chain recombines TRBV5-1 with TRBJ2-3, with 11 bases lining up with TRBD2. In germline, CDR1 is SGHRS, CDR2 YFSETQ. This CDR3 has 16 amino acids. With 4 bases clipped from V and 0 bases from J, the junction kept 4 bases outside the gene matches.

This chain links TRBV28 with TRBJ1-3; D not certain. Germline lookup yields CDR1 MDHEN and CDR2 SYDVKM. CDR3 length: 12 amino acids. Trimming stripped 7 bases from V and 4 bases from J, with 8 bases between. CDR3 bases: TGTGCCAGCAACCCGGGAGGAAACACCATATATTTT. This sequence encodes CASNPGGNTIYF.

The J gene is TRBJ1-2, the V gene TRBV27, with D maybe TRBD1 (5 bases). The CDR3 sequence is 13 residues long. Germline CDR1 reads MNHEY; CDR2 reads SMNVEV (reference sequence). Trimming left V 4 bases short and J 7 bases short, with 13 bases between. The CDR3 coding sequence is TGTGCCAGCAGTTACACGGGGGGGGGTGGCTACACCTTC. This codes for CASSYTGGGGYTF.

The chain carries TRBV6-5 and TRBJ2-1, with a tentative D call TRBD2 (6 bases). The V gene lost 0 bases and the J gene lost 3 bases, with 12 bases spanning the gap. Germline CDR1 MNHEY, CDR2 SVGAGI. The CDR3 loop spans 16 amino acids. The CDR3 DNA reads as TGTGCCAGCAGTTACTCGGAGGGGTTAGGCTACAATGAGCAGTTCTTC. Protein: CASSYSEGLGYNEQFF.

To note about this clone: This sample also contains other DNA sequences that code for the same CDR3. The chain uses TRBV10-3 and TRBJ2-5; D is possibly TRBD1 (5 bases). Germline CDR1 reads ENHRY; CDR2 reads SYGVKD. V lost 5 bases and J 2 bases, leaving 6 bases between the germline ends. CDR3 length: 12 residues. Written as DNA, the CDR3 is TGTGCCATCAGTCCAGGGCAAGAGACCCAGTACTTC. It codes for CAISPGQETQYF.

In its sample, this clone was seen a few times. The V and J genes are TRBV5-1 and TRBJ2-5; 11 bases line up with TRBD2. This CDR3 comprises 15 residues. V lost 4 bases to trimming and J lost 3 bases; unmatched junction nucleotides: 5. Germline values: CDR1 SGHRS, CDR2 YFSETQ. The chain's CDR3 is CASSPTTSGKETQYF. CDR3 DNA sequence: TGCGCCAGCAGCCCTACGACTAGCGGGAAAGAGACCCAGTACTTC.

CDR3 DNA: TGTGCCAGCAGGCCCATTCGGGGGGGCCGGAGCTCCTACAATGAGCAGTTCTTC. Amino acids: CASRPIRGGRSSYNEQFF. The chain couples TRBV7-9 to TRBJ2-1, with 8 positions matching TRBD2. V dropped 6 bases and J dropped 0; count of bases not matched to a gene: 13. CDR1 and CDR2 (germline): SEHNR, FQNEAQ (reference sequence). The CDR3 is made up of 18 amino acids.

The chain uses TRBV10-3 and TRBJ2-1; tentative D call: TRBD2 (6 bases). In germline, CDR1 is ENHRY, CDR2 SYGVKD. CDR3 size: 14 residues. The CDR3 sequence: CATSGRGSFDEQFF. The CDR3, as DNA: TGTGCGACTAGTGGACGGGGAAGTTTCGATGAGCAGTTCTTC.

The CDR3 here is CASSLGQGGPWGNTIYF. The CDR3 DNA follows: TGTGCCAGCAGCTTAGGCCAGGGGGGACCTTGGGGGAACACCATATATTTT. The V call is TRBV7-8, the J call TRBJ1-3; TRBD1 aligns across 7 bases. Germline CDR1 and CDR2: SGHVS and FQNEAQ. The CDR3 extends over 17 amino acids. The V and J ends lost 1 base and 7 bases, in that order; junction bases with no gene match: 13.

The gene calls are TRBV11-2 and TRBJ2-7; D is possibly TRBD1 (5 bases). CDR3 length: 14 residues. Trimming shortened V by 5 bases and J by 0 bases, and 11 bases separated the two germline ends. CDR1 is SGHAT, CDR2 FQNNGV, per germline. DNA of the CDR3: TGTGCCAGCAGCACCGACAGATCCTCCTACGAGCAGTACTTC. Translating it yields CASSTDRSSYEQYF.